This T cell receptor beta chain was identified during a study of T cells in Graves' hyperthyroidism and ophthalmopathy. Germline V gene sequence: CDR1 DFQATT, CDR2 SNEGSKA (reference sequence). V lost 1 base, J lost 5 bases, and 8 bases stayed unmatched. This CDR3 contains 15 residues. TCR beta CDR3 regions were amplified from RNA transcripts. First-round RT-PCR targeting the TCR CDR3 was performed with the HTBI primer set. TCRdb reprocessed the multiplex PCR reads with MiXCR, giving one entry per CDR3 protein. The table has a few hundred thousand distinct CDR3 sequences, 15% seen once. This TCR came from a woman between 25 and 40 years old with Graves' hyperthyroidism. The chain uses TRBV20-1 and TRBJ2-5; 9 nucleotides align to TRBD2. Sample: blood. The CDR3 nucleotides read TGCAGTGCTAGAGGTCCAGCGGGAGGCATGGAGACCCAGTACTTC. Residues: CSARGPAGGMETQYF.